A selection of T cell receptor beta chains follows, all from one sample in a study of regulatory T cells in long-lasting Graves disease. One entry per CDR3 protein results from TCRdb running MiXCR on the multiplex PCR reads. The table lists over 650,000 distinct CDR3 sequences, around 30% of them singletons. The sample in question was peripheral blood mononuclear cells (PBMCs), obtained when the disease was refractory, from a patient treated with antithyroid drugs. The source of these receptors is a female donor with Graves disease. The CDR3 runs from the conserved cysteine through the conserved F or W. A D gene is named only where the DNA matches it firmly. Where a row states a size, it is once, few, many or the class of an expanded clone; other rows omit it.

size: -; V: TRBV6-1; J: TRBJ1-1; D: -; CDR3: CASSATMNTEAFF; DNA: TGTGCCAGCAGTGCGACAATGAACACTGAAGCTTTCTTT
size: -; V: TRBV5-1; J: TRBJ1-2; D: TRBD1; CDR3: CASSNGQARYGYTF; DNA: TGCGCCAGCAGCAACGGACAGGCGAGATATGGCTACACCTTC
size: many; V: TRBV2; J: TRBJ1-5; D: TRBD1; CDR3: CASSEDRQDQPQHF; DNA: TGTGCCAGCAGCGAGGACAGGCAGGATCAGCCCCAGCATTTT
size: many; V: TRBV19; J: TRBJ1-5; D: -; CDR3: CASTPGVNQPQHF; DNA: TGTGCCAGTACCCCAGGGGTCAATCAGCCCCAGCATTTT
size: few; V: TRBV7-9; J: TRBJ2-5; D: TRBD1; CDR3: CASSKQGAGETQYF; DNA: TGTGCCAGCAGCAAACAGGGGGCAGGAGAGACCCAGTACTTC
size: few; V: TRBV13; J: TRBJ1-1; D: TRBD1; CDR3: CASSTAAGTGGWVTEAFF; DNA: TGTGCCAGCAGCACGGCCGCCGGGACAGGGGGCTGGGTCACTGAAGCTTTCTTT
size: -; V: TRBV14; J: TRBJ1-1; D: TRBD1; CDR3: CAGSQRTGGNTEAFF; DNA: TGTGCCGGCAGCCAACGGACAGGGGGAAACACTGAAGCTTTCTTT
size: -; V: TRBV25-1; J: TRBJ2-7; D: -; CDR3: CASSEPGLQGQQYF; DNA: TGTGCCAGCAGTGAACCGGGACTTCAGGGGCAGCAGTACTTC
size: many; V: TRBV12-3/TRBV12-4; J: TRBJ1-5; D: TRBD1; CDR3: CASTMKTGDERNQPQHF; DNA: TGTGCCAGCACTATGAAGACAGGGGATGAGCGCAATCAGCCCCAGCATTTT
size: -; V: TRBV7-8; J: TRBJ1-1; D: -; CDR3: CASSLVVQNTEAFF; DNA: TGTGCCAGCAGCTTAGTAGTACAGAACACTGAAGCTTTCTTT
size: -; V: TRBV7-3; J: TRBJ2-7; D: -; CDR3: CASSLGVGTGSFF; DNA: -
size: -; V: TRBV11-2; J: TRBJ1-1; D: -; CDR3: CASSLVSSGGVNFF; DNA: TGTGCCAGCAGCTTAGTGTCTTCGGGTGGAGTGAATTTCTTT
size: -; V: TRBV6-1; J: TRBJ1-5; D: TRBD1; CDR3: CAPTGRIKQPQHF; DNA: TGTGCCCCGACAGGGCGCATCAAACAGCCCCAGCATTTT
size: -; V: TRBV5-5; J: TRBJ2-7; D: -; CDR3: CASSSHGYYEQYF; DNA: TGTGCCAGCAGCTCTCATGGGTACTACGAGCAGTACTTC
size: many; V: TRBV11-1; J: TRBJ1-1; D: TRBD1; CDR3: CATKRTGASTEAFF; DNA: TGTGCCACCAAGCGGACAGGGGCCAGTACTGAAGCTTTCTTT
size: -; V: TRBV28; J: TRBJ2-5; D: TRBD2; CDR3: CASSLTSGREKTQYF; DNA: TGTGCCAGCAGTCTGACTAGCGGGAGAGAGAAGACCCAGTACTTC
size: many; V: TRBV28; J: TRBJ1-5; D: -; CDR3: CASSFPGQPQHF; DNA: TGTGCCAGCAGTTTCCCCGGCCAGCCCCAGCATTTT
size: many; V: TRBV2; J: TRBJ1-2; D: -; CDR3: CASSEGDVKYGYTF; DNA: TGTGCCAGCAGTGAAGGGGACGTGAAATATGGCTACACCTTC
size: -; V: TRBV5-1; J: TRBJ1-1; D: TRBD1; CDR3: CASSLVAGGAAEAFF; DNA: TGCGCCAGCAGCTTGGTGGCAGGGGGCGCGGCTGAAGCTTTCTTT
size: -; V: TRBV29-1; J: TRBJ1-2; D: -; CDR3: CSVDKRGSRSGYTF; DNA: TGCAGCGTTGACAAAAGGGGTTCTAGGAGTGGCTACACCTTC
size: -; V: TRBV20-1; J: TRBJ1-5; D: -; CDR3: CSAREGTVGNQPQHF; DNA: TGCAGTGCTAGAGAAGGGACGGTTGGCAATCAGCCCCAGCATTTT
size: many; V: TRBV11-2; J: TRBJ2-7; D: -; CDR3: CASSLVASGRYEQYF; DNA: TGTGCCAGCAGCTTAGTAGCGTCTGGACGCTACGAGCAGTACTTC
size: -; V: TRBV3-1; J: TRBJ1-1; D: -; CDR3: CASSQVPGVMNTEAFF; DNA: TGTGCCAGCAGCCAAGTCCCAGGAGTTATGAACACTGAAGCTTTCTTT
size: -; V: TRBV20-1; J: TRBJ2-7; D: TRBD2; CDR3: CSAGLAGGPYEQYF; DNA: TGCAGTGCCGGACTAGCGGGAGGGCCCTACGAGCAGTACTTC
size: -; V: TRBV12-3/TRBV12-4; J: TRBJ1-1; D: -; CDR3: CASRLVNRGTEAFF; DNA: TGTGCCAGCAGGTTAGTAAACCGGGGGACTGAAGCTTTCTTT
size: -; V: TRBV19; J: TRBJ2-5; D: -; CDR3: CASSILGGSETQYF; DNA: TGTGCCAGTAGTATACTCGGGGGATCGGAGACCCAGTACTTC
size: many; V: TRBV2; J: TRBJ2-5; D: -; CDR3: CASSASNQETQYF; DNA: TGTGCCAGCAGTGCCAGTAACCAAGAGACCCAGTACTTC
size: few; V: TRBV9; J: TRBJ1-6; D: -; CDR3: CASSVGVGENSPLHF; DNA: TGTGCCAGCAGCGTGGGGGTGGGGGAGAACTCACCCCTCCACTTT
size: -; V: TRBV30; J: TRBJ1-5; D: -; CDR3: CAWSVQGNNQPQHF; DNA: TGTGCCTGGAGTGTACAAGGGAACAATCAGCCCCAGCATTTT
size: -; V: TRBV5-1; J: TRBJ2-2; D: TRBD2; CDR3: CASSPLAGDNTGELFF; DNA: TGCGCCAGCAGCCCGCTAGCGGGAGATAACACCGGGGAGCTGTTTTTT
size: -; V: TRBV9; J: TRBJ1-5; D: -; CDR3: CASSVGVGSNQPQHF; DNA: TGTGCCAGCAGCGTAGGAGTGGGAAGCAATCAGCCCCAGCATTTT
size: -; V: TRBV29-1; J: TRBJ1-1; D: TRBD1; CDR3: CSVGATGWTEAFF; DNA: TGCAGCGTTGGAGCGACAGGGTGGACTGAAGCTTTCTTT
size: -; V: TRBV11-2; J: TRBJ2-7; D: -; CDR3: CASSLDHYSYEQYF; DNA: TGTGCCAGCAGCTTAGACCACTATTCCTACGAGCAGTACTTC
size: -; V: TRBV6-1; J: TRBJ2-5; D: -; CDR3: CASREARGETQYF; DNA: TGTGCCAGCAGAGAGGCCCGGGGAGAGACCCAGTACTTC
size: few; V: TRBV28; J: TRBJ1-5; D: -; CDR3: CASSVQPPTPYSNQPQHF; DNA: TGTGCCAGCAGTGTGCAGCCGCCAACTCCGTATAGCAATCAGCCCCAGCATTTT
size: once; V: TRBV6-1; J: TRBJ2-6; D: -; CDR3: CAIRPDIRRDAAGANVLTF; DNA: TGTGCCATCCGTCCGGATATTAGACGGGATGCGGCTGGGGCCAACGTCCTGACTTTC
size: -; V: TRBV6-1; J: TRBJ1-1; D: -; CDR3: CASLLRVAVAEAFF; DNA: TGTGCCAGCCTACTGAGAGTAGCAGTCGCTGAAGCTTTCTTT
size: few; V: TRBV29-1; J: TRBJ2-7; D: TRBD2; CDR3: CSVVSGTPEQYF; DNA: TGCAGCGTTGTTAGCGGGACCCCCGAGCAGTACTTC
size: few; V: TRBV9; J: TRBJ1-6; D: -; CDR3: CASSLRDTEAPLHF; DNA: TGTGCCAGCAGCTTACGGGACACCGAGGCACCCCTCCACTTT
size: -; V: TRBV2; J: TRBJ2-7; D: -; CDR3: CASSEGAGPNEQYF; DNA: TGTGCCAGCAGTGAAGGGGCGGGGCCCAACGAGCAGTACTTC
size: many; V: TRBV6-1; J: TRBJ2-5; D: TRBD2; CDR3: CASSDTTSGQETQYF; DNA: TGTGCCAGCAGTGACACGACTAGCGGACAAGAGACCCAGTACTTC
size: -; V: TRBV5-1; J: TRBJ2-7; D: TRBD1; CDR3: CASSLKTGTYEQYF; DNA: TGCGCCAGCAGCTTAAAGACAGGGACCTACGAGCAGTACTTC
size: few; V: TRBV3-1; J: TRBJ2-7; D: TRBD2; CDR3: CASSQVSGSSYEQYF; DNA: TGTGCCAGCAGCCAAGTGAGCGGGAGCTCCTACGAGCAGTACTTC
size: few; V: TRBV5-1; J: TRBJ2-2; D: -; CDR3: CASTKTIPLAGELFF; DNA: TGCGCCAGCACCAAGACTATTCCTCTCGCCGGGGAGCTGTTTTTT
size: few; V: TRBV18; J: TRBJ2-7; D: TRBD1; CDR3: CASSRPDRGEQYF; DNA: TGTGCCAGCTCTAGGCCGGACAGGGGAGAGCAGTACTTC
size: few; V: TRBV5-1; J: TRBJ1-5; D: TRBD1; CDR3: CASSEGQGYQPQHF; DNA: TGCGCCAGCAGCGAGGGACAGGGGTATCAGCCCCAGCATTTT
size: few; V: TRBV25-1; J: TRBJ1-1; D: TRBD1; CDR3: CASSETGAMNTEAFF; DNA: TGTGCCAGCAGTGAAACAGGGGCAATGAACACTGAAGCTTTCTTT
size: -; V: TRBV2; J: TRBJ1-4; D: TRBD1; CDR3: CASSEDRVSEKLFF; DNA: TGTGCCAGCAGTGAGGACAGGGTTTCTGAAAAACTGTTTTTT
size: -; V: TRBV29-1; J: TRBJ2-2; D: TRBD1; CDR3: CSVVGTGGYGELFF; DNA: TGCAGCGTTGTTGGGACAGGGGGGTACGGGGAGCTGTTTTTT
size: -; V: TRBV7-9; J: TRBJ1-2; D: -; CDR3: CASSLRRSEGYTF; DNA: TGTGCCAGCAGCTTACGGCGGTCCGAGGGCTACACCTTC
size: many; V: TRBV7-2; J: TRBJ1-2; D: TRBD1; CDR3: CASSLSGQNYGYTF; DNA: TGTGCCAGCAGCTTATCGGGACAGAACTATGGCTACACCTTC
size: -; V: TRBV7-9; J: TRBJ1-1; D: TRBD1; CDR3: CASGTGPEAFF; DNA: TGTGCCAGCGGGACAGGGCCTGAAGCTTTCTTT